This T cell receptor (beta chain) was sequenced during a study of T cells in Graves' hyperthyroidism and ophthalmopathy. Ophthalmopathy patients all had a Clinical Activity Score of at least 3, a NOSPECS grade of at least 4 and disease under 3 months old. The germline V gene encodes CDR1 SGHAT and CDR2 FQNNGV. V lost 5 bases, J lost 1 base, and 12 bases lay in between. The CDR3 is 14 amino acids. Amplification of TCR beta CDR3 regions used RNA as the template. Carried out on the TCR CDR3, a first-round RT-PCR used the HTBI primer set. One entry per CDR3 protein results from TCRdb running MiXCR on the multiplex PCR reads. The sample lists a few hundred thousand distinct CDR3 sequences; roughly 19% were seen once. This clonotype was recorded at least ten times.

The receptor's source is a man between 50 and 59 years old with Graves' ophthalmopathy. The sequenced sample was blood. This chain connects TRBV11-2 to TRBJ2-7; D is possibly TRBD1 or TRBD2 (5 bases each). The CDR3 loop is CASSPERGSYEQYF. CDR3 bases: TGTGCCAGCAGCCCAGAGAGGGGTTCCTACGAGCAGTACTTC.